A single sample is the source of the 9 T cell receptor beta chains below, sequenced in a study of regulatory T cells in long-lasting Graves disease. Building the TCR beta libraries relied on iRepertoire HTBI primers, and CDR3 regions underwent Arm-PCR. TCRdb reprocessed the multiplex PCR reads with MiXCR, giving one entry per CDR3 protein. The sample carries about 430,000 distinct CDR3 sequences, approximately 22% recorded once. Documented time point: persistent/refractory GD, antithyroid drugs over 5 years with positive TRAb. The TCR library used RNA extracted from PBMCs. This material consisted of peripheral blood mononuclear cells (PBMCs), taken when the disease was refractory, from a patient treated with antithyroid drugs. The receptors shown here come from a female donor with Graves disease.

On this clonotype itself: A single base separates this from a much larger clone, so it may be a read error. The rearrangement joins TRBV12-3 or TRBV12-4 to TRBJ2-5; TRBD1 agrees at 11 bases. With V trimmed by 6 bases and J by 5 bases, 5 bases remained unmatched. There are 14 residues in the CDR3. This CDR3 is CASRGTGGMETQYF. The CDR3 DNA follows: TGTGCCAGCAGGGGGACAGGGGGGATGGAGACCCAGTACTTC.

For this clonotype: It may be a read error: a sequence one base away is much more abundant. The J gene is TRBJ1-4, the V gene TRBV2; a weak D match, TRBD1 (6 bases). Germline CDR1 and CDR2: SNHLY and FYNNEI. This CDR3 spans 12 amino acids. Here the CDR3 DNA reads TGTGCCAGCAGTGTCAGGGGTGAAAAACCGTTTTTT. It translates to CASSVRGEKPFF.

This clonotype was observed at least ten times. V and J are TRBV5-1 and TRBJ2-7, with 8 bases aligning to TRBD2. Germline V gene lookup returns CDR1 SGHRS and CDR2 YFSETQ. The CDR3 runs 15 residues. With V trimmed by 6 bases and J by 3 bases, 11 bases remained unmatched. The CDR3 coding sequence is TGCGCCAGCACCTTAACACTTAGCGGGATCTACGAGCAGTACTTC. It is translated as CASTLTLSGIYEQYF.

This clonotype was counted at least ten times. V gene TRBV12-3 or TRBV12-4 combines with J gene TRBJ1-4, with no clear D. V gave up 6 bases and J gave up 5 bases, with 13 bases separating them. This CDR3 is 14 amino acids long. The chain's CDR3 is CASRMLGGNEKLFF. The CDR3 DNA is TGTGCCAGCAGAATGCTGGGTGGGAATGAAAAACTGTTTTTT.

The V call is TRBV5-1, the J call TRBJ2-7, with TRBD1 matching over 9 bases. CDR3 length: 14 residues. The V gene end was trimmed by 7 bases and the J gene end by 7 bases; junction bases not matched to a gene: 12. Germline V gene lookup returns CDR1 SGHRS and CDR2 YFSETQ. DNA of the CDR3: TGCGCCAGCGGCCCTCCGGGACAGGGAGCAGAGCAGTACTTC. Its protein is CASGPPGQGAEQYF.

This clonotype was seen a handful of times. The CDR3 loop reads CASSQEGGVNTEAFF. Written as DNA, the CDR3 is TGCGCCAGCAGCCAAGAAGGCGGCGTGAACACTGAAGCTTTCTTT. The chain carries TRBV4-1 and TRBJ1-1; D not resolved. The CDR3 runs to 15 residues. Germline V lookup: CDR1 MGHRA, CDR2 YSYEKL. The V and J ends lost 0 bases and 0 bases respectively, with 8 bases between them.

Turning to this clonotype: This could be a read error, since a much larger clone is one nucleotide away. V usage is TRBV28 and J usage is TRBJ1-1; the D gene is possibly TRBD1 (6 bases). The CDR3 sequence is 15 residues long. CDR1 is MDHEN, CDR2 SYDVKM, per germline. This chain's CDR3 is CAGSPHRVGFTEAFF. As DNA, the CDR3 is TGTGCCGGCAGCCCCCACAGGGTAGGGTTCACTGAAGCTTTCTTT.

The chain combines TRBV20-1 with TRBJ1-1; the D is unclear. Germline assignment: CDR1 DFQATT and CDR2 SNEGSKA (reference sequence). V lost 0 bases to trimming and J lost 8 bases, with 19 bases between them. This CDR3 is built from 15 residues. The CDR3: CSARDPVEQALEAFF. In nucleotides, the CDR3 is TGCAGTGCTAGAGATCCAGTGGAGCAGGCTCTAGAAGCTTTCTTT.

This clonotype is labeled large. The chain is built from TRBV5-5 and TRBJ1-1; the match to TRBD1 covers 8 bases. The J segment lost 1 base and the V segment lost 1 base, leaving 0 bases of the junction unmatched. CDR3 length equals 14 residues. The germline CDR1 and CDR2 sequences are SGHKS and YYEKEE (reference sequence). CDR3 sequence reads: CASSLQGANTEAFF. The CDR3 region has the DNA TGTGCCAGCAGCTTGCAGGGGGCGAACACTGAAGCTTTCTTT.